One and the same sample provided the 30 T cell receptor beta chains below, sequenced in a study of radiotherapy plus CTLA-4 blockade in lung cancer. Clones were read by immunoSEQ multiplex PCR, and TCRdb kept only the in-frame ones, dropping some. The sample records about 51,000 clones, 75% to 85% being singletons. The material sequenced was peripheral blood, taken from a patient treated with radiotherapy plus ipilimumab. Receptors were obtained from a human donor with non-small cell lung cancer who had a complete response to radiotherapy plus ipilimumab.

This rearrangement joins TRBV28 to TRBJ1-2, with D possibly being TRBD1 (5 bases). Trimming took 10 bases from V and 6 from J, leaving 21 bases between them. Per the germline V gene, CDR1 is MDHEN and CDR2 is SYDVKM. The length of the CDR3 is 14 residues. The CDR3 nucleotides are TGTGCCATCCTAGTGGGGGAGGGTATTAATGGCTACACCTTC. Amino acids: CAILVGEGINGYTF.

The chain carries TRBV4-3 and TRBJ1-2; no clear D gene. V was trimmed by 7 bases and J by 4 bases, leaving 16 bases between them. Germline V gene data show CDR1 as LGHNA and CDR2 as YSLEER. The CDR3 extends over 14 amino acids. The CDR3 region has the DNA TGCGCCAGCATGCGGGAGTTGGGTGGCTATGGCTACACCTTC. It yields the protein CASMRELGGYGYTF.

This clone was found a few times. The J gene is TRBJ1-1, the V gene TRBV19; D is perhaps TRBD1 (5 bases). The V and J ends lost 6 bases and 7 bases respectively, with 27 bases between them. The CDR3 length is 17 residues. Germline CDR1 LNHDA, CDR2 SQIVND (reference sequence). In DNA form, the CDR3 reads TGTGCCAGTAGCAGCGCAGGGACCTACGGAGGGGCAATTGAAGCTTTCTTT. As protein: CASSSAGTYGGAIEAFF.

V gene TRBV5-1 combines with J gene TRBJ1-2; a possible D gene is TRBD1 (5 bases). The CDR3 runs 14 residues. V shed 0 bases and J shed 6 bases, with 12 bases lying between them. Per germline, CDR1 SGHRS and CDR2 YFSETQ. CDR3 residues: CASSLVQGRDGYTF. In nucleotides, the CDR3 is TGCGCCAGCAGCTTGGTGCAGGGTAGGGATGGCTACACCTTC.

This chain links TRBV10-2 with TRBJ2-7; perhaps TRBD2 as D (6 bases). Per germline, CDR1 WSHSY and CDR2 SAAADI. This CDR3 contains 14 residues. The V gene lost 6 bases and the J gene lost 1 base, with 13 bases spanning the gap. The CDR3 spells CASSVGGISYEQYF. Written as DNA, the CDR3 is TGCGCCAGCAGCGTTGGGGGGATTTCCTACGAGCAGTACTTC.

This chain links TRBV7-9 with TRBJ1-1; weak D call: TRBD1 (6 bases). Trimming took 6 bases from V and 1 from J, leaving 9 bases between them. The germline V gene encodes CDR1 SEHNR and CDR2 FQNEAQ (reference sequence). CDR3 length equals 13 residues. CDR3 sequence (DNA): TGTGCCAGCAGGTTACAGGGGAACACTGAAGCTTTCTTT. It codes for CASRLQGNTEAFF.

The genes are TRBV2 and TRBJ2-5, with 14 nucleotides matching TRBD2. V was clipped by 6 bases and J by 5 bases; unmatched bases: 14. CDR1 SNHLY and CDR2 FYNNEI come from the germline V gene. This CDR3 is built from 18 residues. CDR3 DNA: TGTGCCAGCAGGGGACTAGCGGGAGCCGGGAGGAATCCGGAGACCCAGTACTTC. Its translation: CASRGLAGAGRNPETQYF.

The chain joins TRBV4-3 to TRBJ2-2, with 11 bases lining up with TRBD2. The V and J ends lost 3 bases and 6 bases, in that order; junction bases with no gene match: 6. The CDR3 has 16 amino acids. CDR1 is LGHNA, CDR2 YSLEER, per germline. CDR3 bases: TGCGCCAGCAGCCAGAGTAGCGGGAGGGCCTCCGGGGAGCTGTTTTTT. This sequence encodes CASSQSSGRASGELFF.

J is TRBJ1-2 and V is TRBV7-2; the D gene is possibly TRBD1 (5 bases). CDR1 is SGHTA, CDR2 FQGNSA, per germline. The length of the CDR3 is 13 residues. V dropped 4 bases and J dropped 8 bases, with 14 bases sitting between them. The chain's CDR3 is CASSSRGGEGYTF. CDR3 nucleotide sequence: TGTGCCAGCAGCTCTCGGGGGGGAGAGGGCTACACCTTC.

The chain couples TRBV15 to TRBJ2-2; perhaps TRBD1 as D (6 bases). Trimming shortened V by 0 bases and J by 1 base, and 12 bases separated the two germline ends. Looked up from germline, CDR1 is LNHNV and CDR2 is YYDKDF (reference sequence). CDR3 length: 17 amino acids. CDR3 bases: TGTGCCACCAGCAGAGAACCGGGACAAGGGAACACCGGGGAGCTGTTTTTT. As protein: CATSREPGQGNTGELFF.

For the CDR3, the DNA is TGTGCCAGCAGGGCCCAGGGGGCTAGGGAAGAGACCCAGTACTTC. It specifies CASRAQGAREETQYF. V and J are TRBV6-1 and TRBJ2-5; TRBD1 matches at 8 bases. This CDR3 has 15 amino acids. V lost 6 bases to trimming and J lost 3 bases; unmatched junction nucleotides: 9. The germline CDR1 and CDR2 sequences are MNHNS and SASEGT.

The V call is TRBV5-1, the J call TRBJ2-3; a possible D gene is TRBD2 (5 bases). With 5 bases removed from V and 2 bases from J, the gap between germline ends came to 18 bases. The CDR3 extends over 16 amino acids. Germline CDR1 and CDR2: SGHRS and YFSETQ. CDR3 in DNA: TGCGCCAGCAGTGAGGGTAATAGCGCCTCCACAGATACGCAGTATTTT. As protein: CASSEGNSASTDTQYF.

J is TRBJ2-3 and V is TRBV18; D gene unclear. V dropped 0 bases and J dropped 5 bases, with 9 bases sitting between them. The CDR3 consists of 14 residues. Germline V gives CDR1 KGHSH, CDR2 LQKENI. As DNA, the CDR3 is TGTGCCAGCTCACCACCGAGTAGTAGAGATACGCAGTATTTT. Encoded protein: CASSPPSSRDTQYF.

J is TRBJ1-1 and V is TRBV28; 9 bases are a match to TRBD1. The CDR3 spans 14 residues. Losses at the gene ends were 4 bases for V and 5 bases for J; bases not matched to a gene: 5. Germline loops: CDR1 MDHEN, CDR2 SYDVKM. CDR3 residues: CASSYGQGWTEAFF. The CDR3 DNA sequence: TGTGCCAGCAGTTACGGACAGGGGTGGACTGAAGCTTTCTTT.

V usage is TRBV4-3 and J usage is TRBJ1-1; maybe TRBD1 (6 bases). The germline CDR1 and CDR2 sequences are LGHNA and YSLEER. Trimming cost V 1 base and J 4 bases, with 13 bases left between them. CDR3 length: 15 residues. CDR3 sequence reads: CASSQVGAGGTEAFF. The CDR3 DNA follows: TGCGCCAGCAGCCAAGTGGGGGCGGGGGGCACTGAAGCTTTCTTT.

The rearrangement links TRBV5-1 to TRBJ2-1; 7 nucleotides align to TRBD2. The V segment lost 1 base and the J segment 6 bases; nucleotides outside the gene matches: 1. CDR3 length: 13 residues. Germline CDR1 SGHRS, CDR2 YFSETQ. The CDR3 DNA sequence: TGCGCCAGCAGCTTGACTAGCGCCAATGAGCAGTTCTTC. This translates into CASSLTSANEQFF. Full variable domain (outside the CDR3, taken from reference TRBV5-1 and TRBJ2-1): KAGVTQTPRYLIKTRGQQVTLSCSPISGHRSVSWYQQTPGQGLQFLFEYFSETQRNKGNFPGRFSGRQFSNSRSEMNVSTLELGDSALYLCASSLTSANEQFFGPGTRLTVL.

The V and J genes are TRBV12-5 and TRBJ2-1; a weak D match, TRBD2 (5 bases). The CDR3 has 15 residues. Germline assignment: CDR1 LGHNT and CDR2 FRNRAP. The ends were cut back, 6 bases at V and 6 bases at J, with 18 bases in the middle. As DNA, the CDR3 is TGTGCTAGTGGGCCCGTTGAAAGCGGTGGCAATGAGCAGTTCTTC. This gives the protein CASGPVESGGNEQFF.

This chain connects TRBV2 to TRBJ2-2, with a weak D call TRBD1 (6 bases). The CDR3 is 13 residues long. CDR1 and CDR2 from the germline V gene are SNHLY and FYNNEI. The V gene lost 6 bases and the J gene lost 6 bases, with 11 bases spanning the gap. In nucleotides, the CDR3 is TGTGCCAGCAGAAGGGGGTCCGCCGGGGAGCTGTTTTTT. Its protein product is CASRRGSAGELFF.

The CDR3 sequence is CASSRESGSGGYNEQFF. In DNA, the CDR3 is TGTGCCAGCAGCCGTGAGAGCGGGAGCGGGGGGTACAATGAGCAGTTCTTC. The chain employs TRBV2 and TRBJ2-1, with TRBD2 matching over 9 bases. Per germline, CDR1 SNHLY and CDR2 FYNNEI. Trimming at V came to 6 bases and at J to 4 bases, leaving 13 bases not matched to a gene. The CDR3 runs 17 residues.

This chain connects TRBV27 to TRBJ2-3; 7 nucleotides match TRBD2. Germline values: CDR1 MNHEY, CDR2 SMNVEV (reference sequence). V was clipped by 6 bases and J by 2 bases; unmatched bases: 2. This CDR3 has 13 amino acids. CDR3 DNA: TGTGCCAGCAGCCTAGCGGTCACAGATACGCAGTATTTT. It codes for CASSLAVTDTQYF.

In this sample, this clone turned up a few times. This chain uses TRBV2 with TRBJ1-3; TRBD1 is a possible D gene (5 bases). Trimming removed 9 bases at V and 3 bases at J, with 15 bases between. Germline assignment: CDR1 SNHLY and CDR2 FYNNEI. The CDR3 runs to 14 residues. The CDR3 bases are TGTGCCAGTCATAAGGGGCCGGATGGAAACACCATATATTTT. Translating gives CASHKGPDGNTIYF.

The chain recombines TRBV29-1 with TRBJ2-5, with D perhaps matching TRBD1 (6 bases). The CDR3 consists of 12 residues. Germline CDR1 SQVTM, CDR2 ANQGSEA. Trimming pared 6 bases from V and 5 bases from J, leaving 13 bases between. The CDR3 bases are TGCAGCGTCCTCAGGGGACGGGAGACCCAGTACTTC. Protein product: CSVLRGRETQYF.

The rearrangement links TRBV5-4 to TRBJ2-4, with no clear D. Per the germline V gene, CDR1 is SGHNT and CDR2 is YYREEE (reference sequence). V was trimmed by 5 bases and J by 4 bases, leaving 7 bases between them. The CDR3 extends over 12 amino acids. This CDR3 reads CASSGQKNIQYF. The CDR3 nucleotides read TGTGCCAGCAGTGGGCAGAAAAACATTCAGTACTTC.

This chain links TRBV27 with TRBJ2-3; D is ambiguous. Germline V gene data show CDR1 as MNHEY and CDR2 as SMNVEV (reference sequence). The V end was cut by 0 bases, the J end by 8 bases, with 9 bases between. The CDR3 runs 13 residues. Here the CDR3 reads CASSLSQLGTQYF. DNA for the CDR3: TGTGCCAGCAGTTTATCACAGTTAGGTACGCAGTATTTT.

The chain combines TRBV19 with TRBJ2-5; the D is unclear. In germline, CDR1 is LNHDA, CDR2 SQIVND (reference sequence). The length of the CDR3 is 13 residues. V lost 5 bases to trimming and J lost 0 bases, with 7 bases between them. In DNA form, the CDR3 reads TGTGCCAGTAGTCCGCAGTACCAAGAGACCCAGTACTTC. It yields the protein CASSPQYQETQYF.

The V gene is TRBV2, the J gene TRBJ2-4, with a weak D call TRBD2 (6 bases). V shed 8 bases and J shed 3 bases, with 20 bases lying between them. This CDR3 is 16 amino acids long. Looked up from germline, CDR1 is SNHLY and CDR2 is FYNNEI. The CDR3 nucleotides are TGTGCCAGCGGACCTCGGGGGAGGTTTGGCAAAAACATTCAGTACTTC. This gives the protein CASGPRGRFGKNIQYF.

This clone has only a few counts. This chain uses TRBV10-2 with TRBJ1-1; D may be TRBD1 (5 bases). V lost 6 bases to trimming and J lost 5 bases, with 10 bases between them. The germline V gene encodes CDR1 WSHSY and CDR2 SAAADI. The CDR3 loop spans 12 amino acids. The CDR3 sequence: CASSRGGTEAFF. For the CDR3, the DNA is TGCGCCAGCAGCCGGGGGGGTACTGAAGCTTTCTTT.

This clone was observed a few times. CDR3 coding DNA: TGCGCCAGCACCCCTAGCGGGGCAGTCGGAAATGAGCAGTTCTTC. Protein: CASTPSGAVGNEQFF. This sequence joins TRBV5-1 and TRBJ2-1; 9 bases map to TRBD2. The CDR3 contains 15 residues. V dropped 6 bases and J dropped 7; count of bases not matched to a gene: 11. CDR1 is SGHRS and CDR2 is YFSETQ in the germline V gene.

This chain connects TRBV19 to TRBJ2-1, with a tentative D call TRBD2 (6 bases). This CDR3 has 17 residues. Trimming took off 7 bases at V and 3 bases at J, with 22 bases between the two ends. Germline V gives CDR1 LNHDA, CDR2 SQIVND (reference sequence). CDR3 nucleotide sequence: TGTGCCAGTACTGCTTTATGGGGGACTGGGGGCTACAATGAGCAGTTCTTC. As protein: CASTALWGTGGYNEQFF.

This chain uses TRBV5-1 with TRBJ2-2; tentatively, D is TRBD1 (6 bases). V was clipped by 0 bases and J by 2 bases, with 11 bases between them. CDR3 length: 16 amino acids. Germline values: CDR1 SGHRS, CDR2 YFSETQ. CDR3 region: CASSLGRGHNTGELFF. The CDR3 coding sequence is TGCGCCAGCAGCTTGGGCAGGGGCCATAACACCGGGGAGCTGTTTTTT. Using reference TRBV5-1 and TRBJ2-2 for the parts outside the CDR3, the full variable domain is KAGVTQTPRYLIKTRGQQVTLSCSPISGHRSVSWYQQTPGQGLQFLFEYFSETQRNKGNFPGRFSGRQFSNSRSEMNVSTLELGDSALYLCASSLGRGHNTGELFFGEGSRLTVL.